This TCR beta chain was recovered during a study of OX40 agonist ivuxolimab in advanced cancers. Study overall: Every 2 weeks, ivuxolimab was infused into the patients intravenously at between 0.01 and 10 mg/kg.

TCRdb's table, derived via immunoSEQ multiplex PCR, lists solely in-frame clones and lacks some. The sample lists some 70,000 clones, 87% occurring once. Study-wide results and caveats: In the 0.1 to 3.0 mg/kg range, CD4+ and CD8+ blood T cells had expanded clonally by week 6.

To note about this clone: The antigen is unknown.

Material: CD4+ or CD8+ T cells sorted from blood, obtained in a trial of the OX40 agonist ivuxolimab. This sequence was found in an adult with an advanced solid tumor such as melanoma, head and neck, liver or kidney cancer.

CDR3 sequence (DNA): TGTGCCAGTAGTGATAGGACAGGGGGGTTGGATACGCAGTATTTT. Its protein is CASSDRTGGLDTQYF. The V call is TRBV19, the J call TRBJ2-3; 10 positions match TRBD1. The CDR3 is made up of 15 amino acids. Germline V CDR1 and CDR2: LNHDA, SQIVND (reference sequence). V lost 5 bases to trimming and J lost 6 bases; unmatched junction nucleotides: 8. Together with reference TRBV19 and TRBJ2-3, the CDR3 gives the full variable domain: DGGITQSPKYLFRKEGQNVTLSCEQNLNHDAMYWYRQDPGQGLRLIYYSQIVNDFQKGDIAEGYSVSREKKESFPLTVTSAQKNPTAFYLCASSDRTGGLDTQYFGPGTRLTVL.